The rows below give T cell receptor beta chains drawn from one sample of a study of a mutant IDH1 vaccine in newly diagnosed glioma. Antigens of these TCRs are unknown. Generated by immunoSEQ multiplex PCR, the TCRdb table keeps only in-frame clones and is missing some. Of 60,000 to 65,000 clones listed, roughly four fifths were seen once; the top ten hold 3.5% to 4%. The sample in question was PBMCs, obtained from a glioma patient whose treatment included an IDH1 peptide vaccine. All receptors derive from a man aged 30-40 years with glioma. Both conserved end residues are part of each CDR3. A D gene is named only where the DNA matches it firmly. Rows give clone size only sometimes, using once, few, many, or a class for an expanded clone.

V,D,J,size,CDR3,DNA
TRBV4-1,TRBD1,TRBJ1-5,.,CASSQQTGWVDQPQHF,TGCGCCAGCAGCCAACAGACAGGGTGGGTCGATCAGCCCCAGCATTTT
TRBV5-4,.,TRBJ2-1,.,CASSLGGPVKNEQFF,TGTGCCAGCAGCTTGGGAGGACCCGTTAAGAATGAGCAGTTCTTC
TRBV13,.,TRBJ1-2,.,CASSSRGLDNYGYTF,TGTGCCAGCAGCTCCCGAGGGTTGGACAACTATGGCTACACCTTC
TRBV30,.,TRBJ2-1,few,CAWSVTGNEQFF,TGTGCCTGGAGCGTAACAGGGAATGAGCAGTTCTTC
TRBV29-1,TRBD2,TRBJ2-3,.,CSVEDARGGAGTDTQYF,TGCAGCGTTGAAGACGCCCGCGGGGGGGCGGGCACAGATACGCAGTATTTT
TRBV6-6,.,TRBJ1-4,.,CATSPATNEKLFF,TGTGCCACTAGCCCTGCAACTAATGAAAAACTGTTTTTT
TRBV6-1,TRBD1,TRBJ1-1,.,CASSGHRGATEAFF,TGTGCCAGCAGTGGGCACAGGGGTGCCACTGAAGCTTTCTTT
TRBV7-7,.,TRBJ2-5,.,CATAGNQETQYF,TGTGCCACCGCGGGGAACCAAGAGACCCAGTACTTC
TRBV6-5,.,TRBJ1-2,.,CASSQDLLPFGYTF,TGTGCCAGCAGCCAGGACCTCTTGCCTTTTGGCTACACCTTC
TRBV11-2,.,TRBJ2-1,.,CASSFRRGGYNEQFF,TGTGCCAGCAGCTTTCGGAGGGGCGGCTACAATGAGCAGTTCTTC
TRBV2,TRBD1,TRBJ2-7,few,CASSEGFGQGHYEQYF,TGTGCCAGCAGTGAGGGGTTCGGACAGGGACACTACGAGCAGTACTTC
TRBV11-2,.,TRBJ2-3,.,CASSPWTGGVSTDTQYF,TGTGCCAGCAGCCCCTGGACAGGCGGGGTTAGCACAGATACGCAGTATTTT
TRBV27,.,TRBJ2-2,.,CASSLQAPGELFF,TGTGCCAGCAGTCTGCAGGCCCCCGGGGAGCTGTTTTTT
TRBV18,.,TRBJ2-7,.,CASSPRQEAYEQYF,TGTGCCAGCTCACCTCGACAGGAAGCCTACGAGCAGTACTTC
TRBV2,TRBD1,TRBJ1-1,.,CASIRTGNTEAFF,TGTGCCAGCATACGGACAGGGAACACTGAAGCTTTCTTT
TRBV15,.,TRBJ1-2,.,CATSRDPPDYGYTF,TGTGCCACCAGCAGAGATCCCCCGGACTATGGCTACACCTTC
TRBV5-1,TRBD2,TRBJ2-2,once,CASSFGLAAGGTGELFF,TGCGCCAGCAGCTTCGGACTAGCCGCGGGGGGCACCGGGGAGCTGTTTTTT
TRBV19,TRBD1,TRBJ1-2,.,CASSIGGQIYGYTF,TGTGCCAGTAGTATCGGGGGACAGATCTATGGCTACACCTTC
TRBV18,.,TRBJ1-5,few,CASSPRQASNQPQHF,TGTGCCAGCTCACCTCGACAGGCTAGCAATCAGCCCCAGCATTTT
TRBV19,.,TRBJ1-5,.,CASSMGRNSNQPQHF,TGTGCCAGTAGTATGGGAAGAAATAGCAATCAGCCCCAGCATTTT
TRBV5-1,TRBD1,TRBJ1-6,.,CASSSGTGGSPLHF,TGCGCCAGCAGCTCCGGGACAGGCGGCTCACCCCTCCACTTT
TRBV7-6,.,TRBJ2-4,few,CASSQSRSGIQYF,TGTGCCAGCAGCCAATCCCGATCTGGGATTCAGTACTTC
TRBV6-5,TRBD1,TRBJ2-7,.,CASSKQGAEQYF,TGTGCCAGCAGCAAACAGGGGGCCGAGCAGTACTTC
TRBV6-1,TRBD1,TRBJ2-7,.,CASSLDRGPTYEQYF,TGTGCCAGCAGCCTAGACAGGGGGCCCACCTACGAGCAGTACTTC
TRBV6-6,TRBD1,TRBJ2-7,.,CASSYNQGAAQYF,TGTGCCAGCAGTTACAATCAGGGGGCAGCGCAGTACTTC
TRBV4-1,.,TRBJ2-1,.,CASSQEPSMGGSYNEQFF,TGCGCCAGCAGCCAAGAGCCCTCGATGGGGGGATCCTACAATGAGCAGTTCTTC
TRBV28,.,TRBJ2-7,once,CASSPRGGGGLAKYEQYF,TGTGCCAGCAGTCCCAGGGGGGGCGGGGGCCTAGCTAAATACGAGCAGTACTTC
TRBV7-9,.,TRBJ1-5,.,CASSFQTGQPQHF,TGTGCCAGCAGCTTCCAAACGGGGCAGCCCCAGCATTTT
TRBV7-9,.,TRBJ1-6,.,CASSLLSVSSYNSPLHF,TGTGCCAGCAGCTTATTATCCGTGAGCTCCTATAATTCACCCCTCCACTTT
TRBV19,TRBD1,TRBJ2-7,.,CASSSQTGNEQYF,TGTGCCAGTAGTTCCCAGACAGGGAACGAGCAGTACTTC
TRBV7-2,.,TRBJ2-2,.,CASSVADAGELFF,TGTGCCAGCAGCGTCGCGGATGCCGGGGAGCTGTTTTTT
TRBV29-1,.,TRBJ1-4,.,CSVRVSYSEKLFF,TGCAGCGTCAGGGTATCATATAGTGAAAAACTGTTTTTT
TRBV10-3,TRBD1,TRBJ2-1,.,CAISESSGRHRGSYNEQFF,TGTGCCATCAGTGAGTCGTCAGGTAGGCACAGGGGTTCCTACAATGAGCAGTTCTTC
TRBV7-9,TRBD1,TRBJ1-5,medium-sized,CASSYGYANTDRENQPQHF,TGTGCCAGCAGCTACGGGTATGCCAACACTGACAGGGAAAATCAGCCCCAGCATTTT
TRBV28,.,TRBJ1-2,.,CASRSTGLDGYTF,TGTGCCAGCAGGTCTACAGGGTTGGATGGCTACACCTTC
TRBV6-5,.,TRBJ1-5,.,CASSYRGRNQPQHF,TGTGCCAGCAGTTACAGGGGTAGGAATCAGCCCCAGCATTTT
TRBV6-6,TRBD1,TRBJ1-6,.,CASSYDRVNSPLHF,TGTGCCAGCAGTTACGACAGGGTTAATTCACCCCTCCACTTT
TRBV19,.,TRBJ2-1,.,CASSTSASSYNEQFF,TGTGCCAGTAGTACATCCGCTAGCTCCTACAATGAGCAGTTCTTC
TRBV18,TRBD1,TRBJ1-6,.,CASSKTGERSPLHF,TGTGCCAGCTCAAAAACAGGGGAACGTTCACCCCTCCACTTT
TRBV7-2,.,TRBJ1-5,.,CASSLASVGPQTGQPQHF,TGTGCCAGCAGCTTAGCTTCGGTCGGGCCTCAAACGGGTCAGCCCCAGCATTTT
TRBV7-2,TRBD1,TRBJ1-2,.,CASSLGQGYGYTF,TGTGCCAGCAGCTTAGGACAGGGCTACGGCTACACCTTC
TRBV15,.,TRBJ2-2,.,CATSRGDDTGELFF,TGTGCCACCAGCAGGGGTGATGACACCGGGGAGCTGTTTTTT
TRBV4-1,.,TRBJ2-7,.,CASSQGQSSQEQYF,TGCGCCAGCAGCCAAGGACAGTCCTCTCAAGAGCAGTACTTC
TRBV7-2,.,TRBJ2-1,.,CASSPPPTLNEQFF,TGTGCCAGCAGCCCCCCGCCGACATTGAATGAGCAGTTCTTC
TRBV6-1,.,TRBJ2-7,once,CASSESWFGSEQYF,TGTGCCAGCAGTGAATCATGGTTTGGCTCCGAGCAGTACTTC
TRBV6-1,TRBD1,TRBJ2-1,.,CASSKTGQGLNEQFF,TGTGCCAGCAGCAAGACGGGACAGGGGTTAAATGAGCAGTTCTTC
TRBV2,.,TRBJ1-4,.,CASSKGTGLVELFF,TGTGCCAGCAGCAAGGGGACCGGGCTTGTCGAACTGTTTTTT
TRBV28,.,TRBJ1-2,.,CASSLFINYGYTF,TGTGCCAGCAGTTTATTTATAAACTATGGCTACACCTTC
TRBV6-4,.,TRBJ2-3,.,CASSDWWGTDTQYF,TGTGCCAGCAGTGACTGGTGGGGCACAGATACGCAGTATTTT
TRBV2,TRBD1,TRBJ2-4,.,CASSETGTGVGNIQYF,TGTGCCAGCAGTGAGACCGGGACAGGGGTTGGAAACATTCAGTACTTC
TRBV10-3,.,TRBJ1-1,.,CAISEDPHNTRGGDTEAFF,TGTGCCATCAGTGAGGATCCTCACAATACGAGAGGGGGTGACACTGAAGCTTTCTTT
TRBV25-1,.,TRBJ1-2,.,CASSEPGRFGYTF,TGTGCCAGCAGTGAACCCGGACGGTTTGGCTACACCTTC